Reported below is one TCR beta chain. The sample originates from a study of blood T cells in healthy people across ages. Combining a sample-barcoded 5' primer with a J-beta primer mix, a second PCR ran for roughly 6 to 12 cycles. TCRdb recomputed calls from the 5' RACE reads with MiXCR, one row per CDR3 protein. The sample holds some 890,000 distinct CDR3 sequences, just under 30% seen once. The V end was cut by 1 base, the J end by 0 bases, with 13 bases between. Germline CDR1 is MNHEY and CDR2 is SMNVEV (reference sequence). The CDR3 has 17 residues. These same data were also listed under a study on T cells of mothers and their children.

Sequencing used blood. The V and J genes are TRBV27 and TRBJ1-5; a weak D match, TRBD1 (6 bases). The clonotype was recovered from a woman aged 40 to 50 in good health. This CDR3 is CASSLFWGQSSNQPQHF. In nucleotides, the CDR3 is TGTGCCAGCAGTTTATTTTGGGGGCAGAGTAGCAATCAGCCCCAGCATTTT.